What follows are 25 T cell receptor beta chains derived from one specimen sequenced in a study of T-cell reconstitution after alpha-beta-depleted transplantation in children. Unique molecular identifiers were used in preparing the TCRbeta library. TCRdb re-called the PCR reads with MiXCR, one entry per CDR3 protein. The sample holds almost 500,000 distinct CDR3 sequences, about 11% seen once. This specimen was PBMCs, taken before TCRalphabeta/CD19-depleted stem cell transplant. The origin of the receptors is a child aged 2 to 10 with inherited bone marrow failure, due to receive a stem cell transplant.

This rearrangement joins TRBV2 to TRBJ2-3, with TRBD2 identical over 9 bases. CDR1 and CDR2 from the germline V gene are SNHLY and FYNNEI. Trimming cost V 1 base and J 2 bases; bases outside gene matches: 7. This CDR3 comprises 17 residues. The DNA for the CDR3 is TGTGCCAGCAGTGAAGATGCTAGCGGGAAGAACACAGATACGCAGTATTTT. This encodes CASSEDASGKNTDTQYF.

This clonotype was counted only a few times. This rearrangement joins TRBV19 to TRBJ2-7, with a tentative D call TRBD1 (6 bases). The CDR3 runs to 11 residues. Trimming shortened V by 4 bases and J by 5 bases, and 6 bases separated the two germline ends. Germline CDR1 is LNHDA and CDR2 is SQIVND (reference sequence). CDR3 loop: CASSRTDEQYF. In DNA, the CDR3 is TGTGCCAGTAGTAGGACAGACGAGCAGTACTTC.

The chain is built from TRBV10-3 and TRBJ2-7; tentatively, D is TRBD1 (6 bases). CDR1 is ENHRY and CDR2 is SYGVKD in the germline V gene. Trimming pared 6 bases from V and 3 bases from J, leaving 15 bases between. This CDR3 comprises 14 residues. The CDR3 sequence: CAISAITGSYEQYF. In DNA form, the CDR3 reads TGTGCCATCAGCGCGATAACAGGGAGCTACGAGCAGTACTTC.

The chain couples TRBV10-3 to TRBJ1-1, with a possible D match to TRBD1 (5 bases). V lost 3 bases to trimming and J lost 1 base, with 9 bases between them. There are 14 residues in the CDR3. Germline CDR1 and CDR2: ENHRY and SYGVKD. CDR3 sequence (DNA): TGTGCCATCAGTGACCAGGGAACGAACACTGAAGCTTTCTTT. Translated, it gives CAISDQGTNTEAFF.

Ten or more counts support this clonotype. The genes are TRBV10-3 and TRBJ1-2, with D maybe TRBD1 (5 bases). V gave up 3 bases and J gave up 13 bases, with 18 bases separating them. The CDR3 is 13 residues long. Germline V gene sequence: CDR1 ENHRY, CDR2 SYGVKD. The CDR3 region is CAISEGWVDIGTF. CDR3 bases: TGTGCCATCAGTGAAGGGTGGGTGGACATCGGCACCTTC.

To note about this clonotype: This may be a read error: a much more frequent sequence differs by one nucleotide. The chain carries TRBV3-1 and TRBJ1-3, with D unclear. From germline, CDR1 is LGHDT and CDR2 YNNKEL (reference sequence). The CDR3 extends over 15 amino acids. In DNA, the CDR3 is TGTGCCAGCAGCCTTCAGGTCGTCTCTGGAAAAACCATATATTTT. It codes for CASSLQVVSGKTIYF.

This clonotype was counted ten times or more. This chain joins TRBV18 and TRBJ1-1; 10 bases fit TRBD1. Per germline, CDR1 KGHSH and CDR2 LQKENI. CDR3 length equals 15 residues. J lost 0 bases, V lost 6 bases, and 4 bases had no gene match. The CDR3 DNA sequence: TGTGCCAGCTCGGAGACAGGGGGCTTGAACACTGAAGCTTTCTTT. Its translation is CASSETGGLNTEAFF.

This clonotype came up a few times. The chain combines TRBV5-4 with TRBJ2-5; D may be TRBD2 (5 bases). Trimming pared 3 bases from V and 5 bases from J, leaving 14 bases between. This CDR3 is 14 amino acids long. CDR1 and CDR2 (germline): SGHNT, YYREEE (reference sequence). The DNA for the CDR3 is TGTGCCAGCAGCTCAGGACGGGGTTCGGAGACCCAGTACTTC. This sequence encodes CASSSGRGSETQYF.

The chain has TRBV5-1 and TRBJ2-2; D is tentatively TRBD1 or TRBD2 (6 bases each). The V and J ends lost 4 bases and 7 bases respectively, with 11 bases between them. The germline CDR1 and CDR2 sequences are SGHRS and YFSETQ. The CDR3 contains 13 residues. CDR3 coding DNA: TGCGCCAGCAGCAGGGGGGCCAGCGGGGAGCTGTTTTTT. Its protein product is CASSRGASGELFF.

This clonotype was observed a handful of times. The chain recombines TRBV11-2 with TRBJ1-2; D not resolved. Germline-derived CDR1 and CDR2 are SGHAT and FQNNGV. CDR3 length: 14 amino acids. The V end lost 4 bases, the J end lost 0 bases, and 9 bases lay between the germline ends. The CDR3 region is CASSSDGSNYGYTF. The DNA of the CDR3 is TGTGCCAGCAGCTCCGACGGATCTAACTATGGCTACACCTTC.

This clonotype was seen many times. The chain uses TRBV4-3 and TRBJ2-2; 11 positions match TRBD2. The V gene end was trimmed by 0 bases and the J gene end by 3 bases; junction bases not matched to a gene: 3. The CDR3 runs 17 residues. The germline gives CDR1 LGHNA, CDR2 YSLEER. The CDR3 nucleotides are TGCGCCAGCAGCCAAGATTCTAGCGGGAGGTACACCGGGGAGCTGTTTTTT. It codes for CASSQDSSGRYTGELFF.

This clonotype appeared many times. The rearrangement links TRBV5-1 to TRBJ1-1; TRBD1 is a possible D gene (5 bases). V shed 0 bases and J shed 7 bases, with 7 bases lying between them. The CDR3 contains 12 residues. The germline gives CDR1 SGHRS, CDR2 YFSETQ. This chain's CDR3 is CASSLDGGEAFF. For the CDR3, the DNA is TGCGCCAGCAGCTTGGATGGGGGTGAAGCTTTCTTT.

The V gene is TRBV20-1, the J gene TRBJ2-3; D is perhaps TRBD2 (11 bases). There are 16 residues in the CDR3. Looked up from germline, CDR1 is DFQATT and CDR2 is SNEGSKA (reference sequence). V was trimmed by 7 bases and J by 3 bases, leaving 23 bases between them. The CDR3 coding sequence is TGCAGTGTCGAGGACAGGGGGACTAGCGGAACAGATACGCAGTATTTT. This sequence encodes CSVEDRGTSGTDTQYF.

The table lists this clonotype with many counts. This chain uses TRBV12-3 or TRBV12-4 with TRBJ1-4, with unresolved D. The V gene lost 6 bases and the J gene lost 4 bases, with 12 bases spanning the gap. The CDR3 length is 14 residues. The CDR3 loop is CASSRTASNEKLFF. CDR3 nucleotides: TGTGCCAGCAGCCGGACGGCAAGTAATGAAAAACTGTTTTTT.

In this sample, this clonotype turned up many times. The chain links TRBV6-1 to TRBJ1-1; D gene ambiguous. Germline V gene data show CDR1 as MNHNS and CDR2 as SASEGT. This CDR3 is 14 amino acids long. The V end lost 7 bases, the J end lost 0 bases, and 12 bases lay between the germline ends. CDR3 amino acids: CASKSGSMNTEAFF. In DNA, the CDR3 is TGTGCCAGCAAGTCAGGATCCATGAACACTGAAGCTTTCTTT.

In its sample, this clonotype was seen many times. The rearrangement joins TRBV5-1 to TRBJ2-5, with 9 bases that match TRBD1. There are 16 residues in the CDR3. Germline values: CDR1 SGHRS, CDR2 YFSETQ. The junction had 10 bases not matched to a gene; V was cut back by 3 bases and J by 4 bases. The CDR3 nucleotides read TGCGCCAGCAGCTGGGAAGGACAGGGGCATGGAGAGACCCAGTACTTC. Translation gives CASSWEGQGHGETQYF. The whole variable domain, remainder taken from reference TRBV5-1 and TRBJ2-5, is KAGVTQTPRYLIKTRGQQVTLSCSPISGHRSVSWYQQTPGQGLQFLFEYFSETQRNKGNFPGRFSGRQFSNSRSEMNVSTLELGDSALYLCASSWEGQGHGETQYFGPGTRLLVL.

The rearrangement links TRBV11-2 to TRBJ1-1; the D is unclear. V lost 2 bases and J 7 bases, leaving 14 bases between the germline ends. The CDR3 has 14 amino acids. The V gene's germline CDR1 is SGHAT and CDR2 FQNNGV. This chain's CDR3 is CASSLSGVWSEAFF. CDR3 sequence (DNA): TGTGCCAGCAGCTTAAGCGGTGTTTGGAGTGAAGCTTTCTTT.

This clonotype was seen ten or more times. The chain recombines TRBV5-1 with TRBJ2-3; D unresolved. CDR3 length equals 12 residues. The V end lost 7 bases, the J end lost 1 base, and 7 bases lay between the germline ends. From germline, CDR1 is SGHRS and CDR2 YFSETQ. CDR3 sequence: CASRPGTDTQYF. Here the CDR3 DNA reads TGCGCCAGCCGTCCTGGCACAGATACGCAGTATTTT.

This clonotype was observed at least ten times. The V gene is TRBV7-2, the J gene TRBJ2-7; unclear D gene. There are 15 residues in the CDR3. CDR1 and CDR2 (germline): SGHTA, FQGNSA. V dropped 1 base and J dropped 2 bases, with 12 bases sitting between them. CDR3 coding DNA: TGTGCCAGCAGCTTAGGGAGACATATCGCCTACGAGCAGTACTTC. Translating gives CASSLGRHIAYEQYF.

The rearrangement links TRBV29-1 to TRBJ2-7, with 10 bases identical to TRBD1. After removal of 3 bases from V and 0 bases from J, the junction contained 2 bases not matched to a gene. There are 14 residues in the CDR3. Germline CDR1 reads SQVTM; CDR2 reads ANQGSEA. CDR3 protein: CSVDRDRGSYEQYF. The CDR3 DNA is TGCAGCGTTGACCGGGACAGGGGCTCCTACGAGCAGTACTTC.

This clonotype has ten or more counts. The genes are TRBV4-3 and TRBJ2-7; D may match TRBD1 or TRBD2 (5 bases each). CDR1 and CDR2 (germline): LGHNA, YSLEER. The CDR3 is 14 amino acids. V lost 4 bases to trimming and J lost 0 bases, with 10 bases between them. The CDR3 DNA reads TGCGCCAGCAGCCCTTGGGACCTCTCCTACGAGCAGTACTTC. Residues: CASSPWDLSYEQYF.

A note on this clonotype: Being one base from a much bigger clone, this may be a read error. The V call is TRBV20-1, the J call TRBJ1-2; no firm D call. The CDR3 extends over 14 amino acids. In germline, CDR1 is DFQATT, CDR2 SNEGSKA (reference sequence). CDR3 region: CSSRVDTFNYGYTF. The DNA for the CDR3 is TGCAGTTCTAGGGTCGACACCTTCAACTATGGCTACACCTTC.

This clonotype was observed at least ten times. V gene TRBV5-1 combines with J gene TRBJ2-5, with 7 bases aligning to TRBD2. The CDR3 spans 15 residues. The junction had 5 bases not matched to a gene; V was cut back by 0 bases and J by 3 bases. The germline CDR1 and CDR2 sequences are SGHRS and YFSETQ. CDR3 in amino acids: CASSLAGGSEETQYF. In nucleotides, the CDR3 is TGCGCCAGCAGCTTGGCCGGGGGGAGTGAAGAGACCCAGTACTTC.

The table lists this clonotype with many counts. V gene TRBV7-6 combines with J gene TRBJ2-3, with TRBD2 matching 8 bases. The CDR3 consists of 18 residues. V lost 0 bases, J lost 2 bases, and 10 bases stayed unmatched. Germline assignment: CDR1 SGHVS and CDR2 FNYEAQ. DNA of the CDR3: TGTGCCAGCAGCTTAGCCAGCGGGAGTATTTCGGACACAGATACGCAGTATTTT. This gives the protein CASSLASGSISDTDTQYF. The variable domain in full, completed from reference TRBV7-6 and TRBJ2-3, reads GAGVSQSPRYKVTKRGQDVALRCDPISGHVSLYWYRQALGQGPEFLTYFNYEAQQDKSGLPNDRFSAERPEGSISTLTIQRTEQRDSAMYRCASSLASGSISDTDTQYFGPGTRLTVL.

This clonotype showed up many times. The chain recombines TRBV7-2 with TRBJ2-1; 8 bases line up with TRBD1. Germline V gene sequence: CDR1 SGHTA, CDR2 FQGNSA. This CDR3 has 14 amino acids. V trimming: 7 bases; J trimming: 8 bases; junction bases outside the gene matches: 10. Written as DNA, the CDR3 is TGTGCCAGCACCTCCAGGGGGCTAATACATGAGCAGTTCTTC. Translating gives CASTSRGLIHEQFF. The entire variable domain, with the rest obtained from reference TRBV7-2 and TRBJ2-1, is as follows: GAGVSQSPSNKVTEKGKDVELRCDPISGHTALYWYRQSLGQGLEFLIYFQGNSAPDKSGLPSDRFSAERTGGSVSTLTIQRTQQEDSAVYLCASTSRGLIHEQFFGPGTRLTVL.